This TCR beta chain is from a study of human T cells and chemical hapten exposure. MiXCR, run by TCRdb on the RACE reads, gives a single entry per CDR3 protein. In the table there are tens of thousands of distinct CDR3 sequences, 9.5% to 15% of which are singletons. With 1 base removed from V and 3 bases from J, the gap between germline ends came to 3 bases. CDR1 and CDR2 (germline): LGHDT, YNNKEL (reference sequence). The CDR3 has 13 amino acids. This clonotype was counted ten times or more. Noted time point: pre-sensitization, week 0. This sample's treatment: therapeutic diphenylcyclopropenone sensitization with weekly scalp DPC. From whole blood left unfractionated, total RNA was extracted.

The sequences come from whole blood, collected in connection with sensitization to the hapten diphenylcyclopropenone (DPC). The sequence was obtained from a woman in her forties with alopecia areata. Some clones in this sample may be carry-over from other donors' samples. The chain has TRBV3-1 and TRBJ2-2, with unresolved D. The CDR3 reads CASSQVDTGELFF. The CDR3, as DNA: TGTGCCAGCAGCCAAGTCGACACCGGGGAGCTGTTTTTT.